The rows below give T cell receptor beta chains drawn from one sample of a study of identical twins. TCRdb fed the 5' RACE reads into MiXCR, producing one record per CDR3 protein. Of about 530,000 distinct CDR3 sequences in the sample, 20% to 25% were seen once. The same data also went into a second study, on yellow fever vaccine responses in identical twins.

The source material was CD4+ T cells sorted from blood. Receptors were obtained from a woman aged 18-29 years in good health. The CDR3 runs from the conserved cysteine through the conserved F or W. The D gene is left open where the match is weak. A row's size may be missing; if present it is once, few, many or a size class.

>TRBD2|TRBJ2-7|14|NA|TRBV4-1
CASSSSGGYYEQYF
TGCGCCAGCAGCTCGAGCGGGGGCTACTACGAGCAGTACTTC
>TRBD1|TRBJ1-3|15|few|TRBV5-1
CASSPRDRAGNTIYF
TGCGCCAGCAGCCCCCGGGACAGGGCTGGAAACACCATATATTTT
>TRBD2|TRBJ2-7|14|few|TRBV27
CASSFRLAGGEQYF
TGTGCCAGCAGTTTTAGACTAGCGGGAGGCGAGCAGTACTTC
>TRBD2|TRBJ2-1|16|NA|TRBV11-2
CASSSLGGLAGGRQFF
TGTGCCAGCAGCTCCCTAGGGGGACTAGCGGGGGGGAGGCAGTTCTTC
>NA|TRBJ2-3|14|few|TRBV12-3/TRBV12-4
CASSFVYSTDTQYF
TGTGCCAGCAGTTTTGTTTATAGCACAGATACGCAGTATTTT
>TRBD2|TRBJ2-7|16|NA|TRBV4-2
CASSQATSGYLYEQYF
TGTGCCAGCAGCCAAGCGACTAGCGGGTATCTTTACGAGCAGTACTTC
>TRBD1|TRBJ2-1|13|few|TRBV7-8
CASSRDRGYEQFF
TGTGCCAGCAGCCGGGACAGGGGCTATGAGCAGTTCTTC
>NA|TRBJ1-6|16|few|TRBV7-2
CASSPTRQVGNSPLHF
TGTGCCAGCAGCCCCACTAGACAGGTGGGGAATTCACCCCTCCACTTT
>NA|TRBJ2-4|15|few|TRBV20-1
CSARGGREAKNIQYF
TGCAGTGCTAGAGGTGGCAGGGAAGCCAAAAACATTCAGTACTTC
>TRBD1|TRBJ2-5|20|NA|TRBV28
CASSFGTGQGTPGGKGAQYF
TGTGCCAGCAGTTTTGGTACGGGACAGGGGACACCCGGAGGAAAAGGGGCCCAGTACTTC
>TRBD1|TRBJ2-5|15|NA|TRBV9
CASSASTGAGETQYF
TGTGCCAGCAGCGCCTCGACAGGGGCCGGGGAGACCCAGTACTTC
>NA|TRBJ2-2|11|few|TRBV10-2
CASSRNERLFF
TGCGCCAGCAGTCGTAACGAGAGACTGTTTTTT
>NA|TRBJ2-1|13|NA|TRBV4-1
CASTGTERNEQFF
TGCGCCAGCACCGGGACGGAGCGCAATGAGCAGTTCTTC
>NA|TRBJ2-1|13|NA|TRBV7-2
CASSLADLGEQFF
TGTGCCAGCAGCTTGGCGGACCTCGGTGAGCAGTTCTTC
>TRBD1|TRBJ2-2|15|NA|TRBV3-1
CASSPLLTGGGELFF
TGTGCCAGCAGCCCCCTCTTGACAGGGGGCGGGGAGCTGTTTTTT
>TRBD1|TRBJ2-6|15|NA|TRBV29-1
CSVGAGGSGANVLTF
TGCAGCGTTGGGGCAGGGGGTAGTGGGGCCAACGTCCTGACTTTC
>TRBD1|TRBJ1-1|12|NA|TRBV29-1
CSVAQGDTEAFF
TGCAGCGTAGCACAGGGGGACACTGAAGCTTTCTTT
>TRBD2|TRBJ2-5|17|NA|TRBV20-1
CCARDVPGGPRRETQYF
TGCTGTGCTAGAGATGTTCCGGGAGGGCCGCGAAGAGAGACCCAGTACTTC
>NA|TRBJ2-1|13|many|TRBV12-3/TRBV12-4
CASSLDTENEQFF
TGTGCCAGCAGTTTGGACACGGAGAATGAGCAGTTCTTC
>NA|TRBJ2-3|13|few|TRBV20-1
CSAKTFSTDTQYF
TGCAGTGCCAAAACCTTTAGCACAGATACGCAGTATTTT
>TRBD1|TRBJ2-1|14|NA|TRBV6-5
CASSYWTGINEQFF
TGTGCCAGCAGTTACTGGACAGGGATCAATGAGCAGTTCTTC
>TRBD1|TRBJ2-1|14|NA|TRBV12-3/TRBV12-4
CASLPGRTGDEQFF
TGTGCCAGCCTCCCGGGACGAACAGGGGATGAGCAGTTCTTC